The clone carrying this T cell receptor beta chain was observed at least ten times. The antigen remains undetermined. The use of a sample-barcoded 5' primer and a J-beta primer mix characterized a second PCR of roughly 6 to 11 cycles. Every sample gave at least 3 million paired-end reads containing CDR3. TCRdb reprocessed the 5' RACE reads via MiXCR and lists one record per CDR3 protein. The data contain over a million distinct CDR3 sequences, less than 50% of them singletons. CDR1 is MNHEY and CDR2 is SVGAGI in the germline V gene. The CDR3 is 15 residues long. V lost 0 bases and J lost 7; bases outside the gene matches: 4. This entry belongs to a study of blood T cells in healthy people across ages. Points from the study as a whole: There were more naive CD4+ cells and higher diversity in long-lived donors than in aged donors. Roughly linear declines in TCR beta diversity per million T cells occurred with age.

Sequenced input: blood. The chain links TRBV6-5 to TRBJ2-4, with TRBD2 matching over 9 bases. The TCR originated in a woman aged 60-75 years in good health. CDR3 bases: TGTGCCAGCAGTTACTCCGGCGGGAGGGGGAACATTCAGTACTTC. This encodes CASSYSGGRGNIQYF.